This T cell receptor (beta chain) was found in a study of technical replicates of blood from several donors. Data came from immunoSEQ multiplex PCR; TCRdb stores just in-frame clones and leaves some out. The repertoire holds 75,000 to 100,000 clones, with 94% as singletons. The sample comprised T cells isolated from PBMCs. This sequence was found in a human donor in good health.

The CDR3 region is CASSFSREGNQPQHF. The DNA for the CDR3 is TGTGCCAGCAGCTTCAGCAGGGAAGGCAATCAGCCCCAGCATTTT. The rearrangement uses TRBV11-2 and TRBJ1-5; D perhaps matches TRBD1 (5 bases). CDR1 and CDR2 from the germline V gene are SGHAT and FQNNGV. The CDR3 is made up of 15 amino acids. Trimming took 3 bases from V and 2 from J, leaving 11 bases between them.